These 19 T cell receptor beta chains came from one sample sequenced in a study of blood T cell repertoires in COVID-19 (dated by TCRdb to 2018 to 2020). Libraries came from the immunoSEQ multiplex PCR assay. The clones in this table, taken by TCRdb from immuneACCESS, are in-frame only. Not every clone is retained; where verified, under half of the shortfall comes from an unresolved V gene, and the cause of the rest is unknown. The sample yields 250,000 to 350,000 clones; roughly 88% were counted once. Roughly 4% of the sample comes from the top ten. Source material: PBMCs or T cells enriched from blood (not recorded which). Every receptor here comes from a woman in her twenties or thirties who had recovered from COVID-19.

The chain is built from TRBV20-1 and TRBJ2-7, with TRBD2 matching 7 bases. CDR3 size: 15 residues. The J segment lost 3 bases and the V segment lost 3 bases, leaving 11 bases of the junction unmatched. In germline, CDR1 is DFQATT, CDR2 SNEGSKA (reference sequence). The CDR3 sequence is CSASNPRGSNYEQYF. Written as DNA, the CDR3 is TGCAGTGCTAGTAATCCCCGCGGGAGTAACTACGAGCAGTACTTC.

V usage is TRBV19 and J usage is TRBJ1-5; D is uncertain. Germline loops: CDR1 LNHDA, CDR2 SQIVND (reference sequence). V lost 1 base and J lost 2, with 15 bases in between. There are 17 residues in the CDR3. The chain's CDR3 is CASSIAVGGWGNQPQHF. CDR3 DNA: TGTGCCAGTAGTATAGCCGTCGGAGGGTGGGGCAATCAGCCCCAGCATTTT.

This clone has just one count. The chain combines TRBV30 with TRBJ1-1; D gene unclear. The germline V and J ends were trimmed by 2 bases and 7 bases, with 11 bases remaining between them. The length of the CDR3 is 12 residues. Germline CDR1 is GTSNPN and CDR2 is SVGIG (reference sequence). The CDR3 sequence: CAWSRVALEAFF. The CDR3 DNA follows: TGTGCCTGGAGTCGAGTAGCCCTTGAAGCTTTCTTT. The full variable domain, its missing parts supplied by reference TRBV30 and TRBJ1-1, is SQTIHQWPATLVQPVGSPLSLECTVEGTSNPNLYWYRQAAGRGLQLLFYSVGIGQISSEVPQNLSASRPQDRQFILSSKKLLLSDSGFYLCAWSRVALEAFFGQGTRLTVV.

The rearrangement uses TRBV5-1 and TRBJ1-2, with D possibly TRBD1 on 5 matching bases. Germline values: CDR1 SGHRS, CDR2 YFSETQ. Trimming pared 0 bases from V and 4 bases from J, leaving 16 bases between. This CDR3 comprises 16 residues. DNA of the CDR3: TGCGCCAGCAGCTTGGGCCAGAGCCAGGGCGCCTATGGCTACACCTTC. Residues: CASSLGQSQGAYGYTF.

The CDR3 loop is CASTPRGGRNEKLFF. The CDR3 coding sequence is TGTGCCAGTACTCCAAGGGGGGGGCGCAATGAAAAACTGTTTTTT. The chain is built from TRBV19 and TRBJ1-4, with D perhaps TRBD1 (6 bases). CDR3 size: 15 residues. V was cut by 7 bases and J by 5 bases, with 17 bases left in between. CDR1 and CDR2 from the germline V gene are LNHDA and SQIVND (reference sequence).

The gene calls are TRBV28 and TRBJ1-2; D gene uncertain. Germline CDR1 is MDHEN and CDR2 is SYDVKM. The CDR3 covers 14 residues. V dropped 7 bases and J dropped 0 bases, with 12 bases sitting between them. Here the CDR3 reads CASTVGSTNYGYTF. CDR3 bases: TGTGCCAGCACCGTGGGGAGTACTAACTATGGCTACACCTTC.

The chain carries TRBV7-3 and TRBJ2-7; TRBD2 agrees at 9 bases. Per the germline V gene, CDR1 is SGHTA and CDR2 is FQGTGA. CDR3 length: 16 residues. Unmatched junction bases numbered 7, after V lost 4 bases and J lost 0 bases. The CDR3, as DNA: TGTGCCAGCAGCTCCCAAAGCGGGAGGAACTCCTACGAGCAGTACTTC. Encoded protein: CASSSQSGRNSYEQYF.

The rearrangement links TRBV28 to TRBJ1-3, with 7 bases identical to TRBD1. Germline CDR1 reads MDHEN; CDR2 reads SYDVKM. The CDR3 length is 17 residues. Germline trimming cut 6 bases from V and 4 bases from J; bases unmatched to any gene: 15. CDR3 loop: CASRTNPRGWLGNTIYF. DNA of the CDR3: TGTGCCAGCAGAACCAACCCCAGGGGGTGGTTGGGAAACACCATATATTTT.

The chain joins TRBV11-2 to TRBJ2-1; 7 nucleotides align to TRBD2. J gave up 2 bases and V 10 bases, and 8 bases lay outside the gene matches. This CDR3 region has 14 residues. CDR1 and CDR2 from the germline V gene are SGHAT and FQNNGV. The CDR3 DNA follows: TGTGCCACCAAGAACCGGGAGGCCTACAATGAGCAGTTCTTC. Residues: CATKNREAYNEQFF.

This clone has more than one count but fewer than ten. The chain couples TRBV10-2 to TRBJ2-3; D ambiguous. The CDR3 is 14 amino acids. The V gene's germline CDR1 is WSHSY and CDR2 SAAADI. V lost 2 bases, J lost 8 bases, and 14 bases lay in between. The chain's CDR3 is CASSESPPTPTQYF. CDR3 coding DNA: TGCGCCAGCAGTGAGAGCCCCCCCACGCCTACGCAGTATTTT.

The chain employs TRBV7-9 and TRBJ2-7, with 10 positions matching TRBD1. The length of the CDR3 is 16 residues. CDR1 SEHNR and CDR2 FQNEAQ come from the germline V gene (reference sequence). V lost 2 bases and J lost 2; bases outside the gene matches: 6. The DNA for the CDR3 is TGTGCCAGCAGCTTACATGACGGACAGGGGGCCTACGAGCAGTACTTC. This codes for CASSLHDGQGAYEQYF.

This rearrangement joins TRBV7-8 to TRBJ2-6; 7 positions agree with TRBD1. CDR3 length: 17 residues. The V segment lost 5 bases and the J segment 0 bases; nucleotides outside the gene matches: 7. Per the germline V gene, CDR1 is SGHVS and CDR2 is FQNEAQ. CDR3 sequence: CASSPDGQVSGANVLTF. The CDR3, as DNA: TGTGCCAGCAGCCCAGATGGACAGGTCTCTGGGGCCAACGTCCTGACTTTC.

The chain couples TRBV19 to TRBJ2-5; D is possibly TRBD2 (5 bases). The V gene lost 6 bases and the J gene lost 5 bases, with 16 bases spanning the gap. This CDR3 contains 14 residues. CDR1 is LNHDA, CDR2 SQIVND, per germline (reference sequence). The CDR3 region is CASSPATGGETQYF. The CDR3 DNA follows: TGTGCCAGTAGCCCCGCTACGGGCGGGGAGACCCAGTACTTC.

In its sample, this clone was seen once. The chain recombines TRBV19 with TRBJ1-2, with a weak D call TRBD1 (5 bases). CDR3 length: 13 amino acids. Trimming pared 4 bases from V and 2 bases from J, leaving 8 bases between. Germline CDR1 and CDR2: LNHDA and SQIVND (reference sequence). The CDR3 bases are TGTGCCAGTAGTAAGGGGCAGAACTATGGCTACACCTTC. As protein: CASSKGQNYGYTF.

The chain employs TRBV7-9 and TRBJ1-2; 11 nucleotides line up with TRBD1. Germline V gives CDR1 SEHNR, CDR2 FQNEAQ (reference sequence). This CDR3 has 19 residues. The V gene end was trimmed by 4 bases and the J gene end by 1 base; junction bases not matched to a gene: 14. In DNA, the CDR3 is TGTGCCAGCAGCTCTATGACAGGGACAGGGGGTTTCCTTAACTATGGCTACACCTTC. This sequence encodes CASSSMTGTGGFLNYGYTF.

The chain carries TRBV7-2 and TRBJ2-7, with 7 nucleotides matching TRBD1. CDR1 SGHTA and CDR2 FQGNSA come from the germline V gene. Trimming removed 5 bases from V and 3 bases from J; junction bases left unmatched: 10. The CDR3 length is 15 residues. The CDR3 sequence: CASSPGQSLFYEQYF. The CDR3 DNA follows: TGTGCCAGCAGCCCGGGACAGTCCCTATTCTACGAGCAGTACTTC.

The chain carries TRBV14 and TRBJ2-7, with TRBD2 matching 7 bases. V trimming: 3 bases; J trimming: 1 base; junction bases outside the gene matches: 6. CDR3 length equals 15 residues. In germline, CDR1 is SGHDN, CDR2 FVKESK. The CDR3 region is CASSHRGGRSYEQYF. The CDR3 bases are TGTGCCAGCAGCCATCGCGGCGGGAGATCCTACGAGCAGTACTTC. The full variable domain, in which reference TRBV14 and TRBJ2-7 provide the parts outside the CDR3, is EAGVTQFPSHSVIEKGQTVTLRCDPISGHDNLYWYRRVMGKEIKFLLHFVKESKQDESGMPNNRFLAERTGGTYSTLKVQPAELEDSGVYFCASSHRGGRSYEQYFGPGTRLTVT.

The gene calls are TRBV7-9 and TRBJ2-2; no reliable D call. V dropped 5 bases and J dropped 6 bases, with 10 bases sitting between them. Germline CDR1 is SEHNR and CDR2 is FQNEAQ (reference sequence). The CDR3 loop spans 13 amino acids. The CDR3 DNA reads as TGTGCCAGCAGCCCGAGACTCTCCGGGGAGCTGTTTTTT. Translating it yields CASSPRLSGELFF.

This rearrangement joins TRBV7-2 to TRBJ2-7, with TRBD2 matching over 9 bases. CDR1 and CDR2 (germline): SGHTA, FQGNSA. The ends lost 5 bases at V and 2 bases at J; junction bases unmatched: 10. The CDR3 covers 16 residues. In nucleotides, the CDR3 is TGTGCCAGCAGCCCCCAGGGATTAGCGGGGGCCTACGAGCAGTACTTC. This translates into CASSPQGLAGAYEQYF.